This T cell receptor (beta chain) was captured by sequencing in a study of T cell changes during pregnancy in multiple sclerosis. Assay used: immunoSEQ multiplex PCR; TCRdb lists only in-frame clones, some missing. This repertoire shows approximately 90,000 clones, approximately 93% found once; its top ten account for approximately 2.4%. The junction had 10 bases not matched to a gene; V was cut back by 3 bases and J by 8 bases. The CDR3 spans 15 residues. CDR1 KGHSH and CDR2 LQKENI come from the germline V gene. The receptor was isolated from a female donor with multiple sclerosis, enrolled in a pregnancy study. The rearrangement links TRBV18 to TRBJ1-2; 9 positions agree with TRBD1. The sequences come from peripheral blood, collected in the first trimester of pregnancy. CDR3 DNA sequence: TGTGCCAGCTCACCTCCGAACCGGGACAGGGAAGGCTACACCTTC. Encoded protein: CASSPPNRDREGYTF.